This TCR beta chain was documented in a study of control samples from healthy donors and cancer patients. Germline assignment: CDR1 SGHTA and CDR2 FQGNSA. Trimming cost V 8 bases and J 2 bases; bases outside gene matches: 3. This CDR3 has 13 amino acids. Using immunoSEQ multiplex PCR, the repertoire was profiled, and TCRdb retains in-frame clones only, with some absent. The sample lists 150,000 to 200,000 clones; 90% to 95% were seen once. V gene TRBV7-2 combines with J gene TRBJ1-3; 7 nucleotides agree with TRBD1. The sequence was obtained from a woman in her thirties or forties in good health. The specimen sequenced was blood. The chain's CDR3 is CASQGEAGNTIYF. CDR3 nucleotides: TGTGCCAGCCAGGGGGAGGCTGGAAACACCATATATTTT.